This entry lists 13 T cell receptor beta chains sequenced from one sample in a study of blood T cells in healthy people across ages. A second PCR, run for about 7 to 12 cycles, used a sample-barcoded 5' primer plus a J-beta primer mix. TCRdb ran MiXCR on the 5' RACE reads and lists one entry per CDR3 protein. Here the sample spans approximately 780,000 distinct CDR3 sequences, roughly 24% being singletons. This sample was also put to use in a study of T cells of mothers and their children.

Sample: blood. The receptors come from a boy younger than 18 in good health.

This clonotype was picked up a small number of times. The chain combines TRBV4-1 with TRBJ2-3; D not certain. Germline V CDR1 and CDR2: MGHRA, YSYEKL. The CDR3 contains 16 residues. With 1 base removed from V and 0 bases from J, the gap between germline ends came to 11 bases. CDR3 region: CASSQGRPSSTDTQYF. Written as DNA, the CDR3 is TGCGCCAGCAGCCAAGGAAGGCCCAGCAGCACAGATACGCAGTATTTT.

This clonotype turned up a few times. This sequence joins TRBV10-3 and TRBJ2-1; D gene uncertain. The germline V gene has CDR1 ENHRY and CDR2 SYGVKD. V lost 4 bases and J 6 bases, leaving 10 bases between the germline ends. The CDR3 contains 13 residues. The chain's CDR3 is CAISGLQGNEQFF. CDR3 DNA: TGTGCCATCAGTGGCCTGCAAGGCAATGAGCAGTTCTTC.

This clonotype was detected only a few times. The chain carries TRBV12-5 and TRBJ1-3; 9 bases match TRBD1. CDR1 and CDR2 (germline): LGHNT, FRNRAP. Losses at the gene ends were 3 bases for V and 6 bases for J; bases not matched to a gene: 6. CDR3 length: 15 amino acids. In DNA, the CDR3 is TGTGCTAGTGGTTTCCCACAGGGGGCTGTAAACACCATATATTTT. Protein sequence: CASGFPQGAVNTIYF.

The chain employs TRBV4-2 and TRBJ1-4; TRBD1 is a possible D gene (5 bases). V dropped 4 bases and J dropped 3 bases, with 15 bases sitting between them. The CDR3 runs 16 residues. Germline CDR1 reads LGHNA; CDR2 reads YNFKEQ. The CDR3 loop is CASSRIGETANEKLFF. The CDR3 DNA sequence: TGTGCCAGCAGCCGGATAGGGGAGACAGCTAATGAAAAACTGTTTTTT.

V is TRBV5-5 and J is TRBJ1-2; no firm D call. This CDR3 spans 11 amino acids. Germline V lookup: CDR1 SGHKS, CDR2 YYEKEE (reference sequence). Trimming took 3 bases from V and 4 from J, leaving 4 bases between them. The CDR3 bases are TGTGCCAGCAGCTCGCTCTATGGCTACACCTTC. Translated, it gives CASSSLYGYTF.

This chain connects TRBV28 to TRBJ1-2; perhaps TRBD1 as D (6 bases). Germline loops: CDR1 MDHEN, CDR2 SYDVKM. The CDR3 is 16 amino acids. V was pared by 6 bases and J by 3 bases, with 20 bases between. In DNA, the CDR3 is TGTGCCAGCAGCCGCCCTGGGACACTTCTTTACTATGGCTACACCTTC. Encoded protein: CASSRPGTLLYYGYTF.

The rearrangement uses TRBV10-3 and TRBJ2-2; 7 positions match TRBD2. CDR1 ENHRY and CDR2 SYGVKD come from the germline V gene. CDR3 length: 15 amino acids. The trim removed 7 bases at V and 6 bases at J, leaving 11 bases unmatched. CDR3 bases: TGTGCCATCAAGCAGGGCGGGGGAGAAGCCGGGGAGCTGTTTTTT. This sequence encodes CAIKQGGGEAGELFF.

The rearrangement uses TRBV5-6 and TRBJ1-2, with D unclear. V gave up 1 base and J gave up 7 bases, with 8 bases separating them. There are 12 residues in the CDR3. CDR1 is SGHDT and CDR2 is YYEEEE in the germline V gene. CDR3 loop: CASSLSGSGYTF. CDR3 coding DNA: TGTGCCAGCAGCTTGTCGGGCAGTGGCTACACCTTC.

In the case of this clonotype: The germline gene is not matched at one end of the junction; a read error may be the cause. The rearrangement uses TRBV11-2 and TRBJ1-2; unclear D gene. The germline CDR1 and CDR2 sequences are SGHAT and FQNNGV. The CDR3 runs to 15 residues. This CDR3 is CASSLEGSGGPGYTF. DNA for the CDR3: TGCGCCAGCAGCTTAGAGGGTAGTGGTGGTCCGGGCTACACCTTC.

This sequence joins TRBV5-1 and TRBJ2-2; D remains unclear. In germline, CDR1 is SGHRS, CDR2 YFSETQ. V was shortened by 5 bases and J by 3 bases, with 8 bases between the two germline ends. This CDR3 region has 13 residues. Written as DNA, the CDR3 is TGCGCCAGCAGGCTTAAGGACACCGGGGAGCTGTTTTTT. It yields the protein CASRLKDTGELFF.

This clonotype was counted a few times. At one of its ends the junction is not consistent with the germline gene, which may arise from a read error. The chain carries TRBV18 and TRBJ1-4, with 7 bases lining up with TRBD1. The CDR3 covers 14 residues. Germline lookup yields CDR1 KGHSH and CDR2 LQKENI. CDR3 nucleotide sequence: TGTGCCAGCCCACCACCGGGACAGACAGCACGACTGTTTTTT. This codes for CASPPPGQTARLFF.

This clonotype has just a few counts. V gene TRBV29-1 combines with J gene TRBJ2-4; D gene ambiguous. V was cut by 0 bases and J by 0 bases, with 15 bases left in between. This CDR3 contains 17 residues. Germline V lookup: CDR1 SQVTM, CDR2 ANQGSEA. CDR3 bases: TGCAGCGTTGAAGATCGGAACTTTCGAATAGCCAAAAACATTCAGTACTTC. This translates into CSVEDRNFRIAKNIQYF.

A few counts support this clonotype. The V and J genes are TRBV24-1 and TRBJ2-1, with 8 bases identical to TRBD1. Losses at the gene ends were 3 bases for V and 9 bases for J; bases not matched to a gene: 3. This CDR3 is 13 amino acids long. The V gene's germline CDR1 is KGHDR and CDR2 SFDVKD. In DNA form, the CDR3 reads TGTGCCACCAGTGATCAGGGGGCGATTGAGCAGTTCTTC. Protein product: CATSDQGAIEQFF.